The rows below give T cell receptor beta chains drawn from one sample of a study of cytomegalovirus exposure and HLA in healthy donors. The data were produced by immunoSEQ multiplex PCR, yet TCRdb's version contains in-frame clones alone and is incomplete. The sample comprises about 130,000 clones, about 86% of which are singletons, and 0.6% to 0.7% rests with the top ten. The specimen sequenced was PBMCs. All receptors derive from a man younger than 35 in good health and CMV-seronegative. CDR3s include the opening cysteine and the closing phenylalanine or tryptophan. D genes are given only for firm matches. A row's size may be missing; if present it is once, few, many or a size class.

V: TRBV4-2; J: TRBJ2-1; size: NA; length: 15; D: TRBD2; DNA: TGTGCCAGCAGCCAAGGTCCGACTAGCGGGGGGTCACGGTTCTTC; CDR3: CASSQGPTSGGSRFF
V: TRBV5-1; J: TRBJ2-7; size: NA; length: 14; D: TRBD1; DNA: TGCGCCAGCAGCTTGGAGGGACAGGTCTGGGAGCAGTACTTC; CDR3: CASSLEGQVWEQYF
V: TRBV5-1; J: TRBJ2-7; size: NA; length: 14; D: NA; DNA: TGCGCCAGCAGCTTGGTGTTTTACAGGGTTTTGCAGTACTTC; CDR3: CASSLVFYRVLQYF
V: TRBV4-3; J: TRBJ1-2; size: NA; length: 16; D: TRBD1; DNA: TGCGCCAGCAGCCAAGATCGTCCCAGGGGGAACTATGGCTACACCTTC; CDR3: CASSQDRPRGNYGYTF
V: TRBV30; J: TRBJ1-1; size: NA; length: 16; D: NA; DNA: TGTGCCTGGAGTGTACTTTTTCCCTCTCTGGAGACTGAAGCTTTCTTT; CDR3: CAWSVLFPSLETEAFF
V: TRBV2; J: TRBJ1-3; size: once; length: 14; D: NA; DNA: TGTGCCAGCAGTGACAGGGTGACTGGAAACACCATATATTTT; CDR3: CASSDRVTGNTIYF
V: TRBV6-4; J: TRBJ2-1; size: NA; length: 15; D: NA; DNA: TGTGCCAGCAGTGACTCGGCGGTATCCTACAATGAGCAGTTCTTC; CDR3: CASSDSAVSYNEQFF
V: TRBV7-2; J: TRBJ2-3; size: NA; length: 14; D: NA; DNA: TGTGCCAGCAGCGGGACAGCGGGCGGATATACGCAGTATTTT; CDR3: CASSGTAGGYTQYF
V: TRBV6-6; J: TRBJ1-2; size: NA; length: 12; D: NA; DNA: TGTGCCAGTGAACAGGGAGCCTATGGCTACACCTTC; CDR3: CASEQGAYGYTF
V: TRBV7-9; J: TRBJ1-5; size: NA; length: 13; D: NA; DNA: TGTGCCAGCAGCTTAGGGAGTTATCAGCCCCAGCATTTT; CDR3: CASSLGSYQPQHF
V: TRBV7-2; J: TRBJ2-1; size: NA; length: 16; D: TRBD2; DNA: TGTGCCAGCAGCTTTGCTAGCGGGGGCCGGTACAATGAGCAGTTCTTC; CDR3: CASSFASGGRYNEQFF
V: TRBV9; J: TRBJ2-1; size: NA; length: 15; D: TRBD2; DNA: TGTGCCAGCAGCGCTCGACTAGCGGGGGACAATGAGCAGTTCTTC; CDR3: CASSARLAGDNEQFF
V: TRBV29-1; J: TRBJ1-2; size: NA; length: 15; D: NA; DNA: TGCAGCGTTGATGAAGGTGACGACATTAACTATGGCTACACCTTC; CDR3: CSVDEGDDINYGYTF
V: TRBV15; J: TRBJ1-2; size: NA; length: 14; D: NA; DNA: TGTGCCACCAGCTTGGGGCGGTCTAACTATGGCTACACCTTC; CDR3: CATSLGRSNYGYTF
V: TRBV4-3; J: TRBJ2-7; size: NA; length: 17; D: NA; DNA: TGCGCCAGCAGCCAAGATGAGTTATGGCAGGCCCCCTACGAGCAGTACTTC; CDR3: CASSQDELWQAPYEQYF
V: TRBV6-7; J: TRBJ2-5; size: NA; length: 15; D: TRBD2; DNA: TGTGCCAGCAGTTACTTGGCGGGGGGGTGTGAGACCCAGTACTTC; CDR3: CASSYLAGGCETQYF
V: TRBV4-1; J: TRBJ2-1; size: NA; length: 16; D: TRBD1; DNA: TGCGCCAGCAGCCAGCTCCGGGACAGGGTCAACAATGAGCAGTTCTTC; CDR3: CASSQLRDRVNNEQFF
V: TRBV11-2; J: TRBJ1-4; size: NA; length: 14; D: NA; DNA: TGTGCCAGCAGTCCTAGGGGGGGGCGTGAAAAACTGTTTTTT; CDR3: CASSPRGGREKLFF
V: TRBV9; J: TRBJ2-1; size: NA; length: 15; D: TRBD2; DNA: TGTGCCAGCAGCGCGGCGGCGGGGGGGCCGGGGGAGCAGTTCTTC; CDR3: CASSAAAGGPGEQFF
V: TRBV18; J: TRBJ2-5; size: few; length: 17; D: NA; DNA: TGTGCCAGCTCACCACCTTTTGCGGGGGCGATACAAGAGACCCAGTACTTC; CDR3: CASSPPFAGAIQETQYF
V: TRBV7-6; J: TRBJ2-6; size: NA; length: 19; D: TRBD1; DNA: TGTGCCAGCAGCTTAGTATACAGGGGGCAATCAGCTGGGGCCAACGTCCTGACTTTC; CDR3: CASSLVYRGQSAGANVLTF
V: TRBV27; J: TRBJ2-7; size: NA; length: 14; D: TRBD1; DNA: TGTGCCAGCAGTCCAATTGACAGGGGGCACGAGCAGTACTTC; CDR3: CASSPIDRGHEQYF
V: TRBV7-2; J: TRBJ1-3; size: NA; length: 17; D: NA; DNA: TGTGCCAGCAGCTTAGCCTCAACAGGGCCCTCTGGAAACACCATATATTTT; CDR3: CASSLASTGPSGNTIYF
V: TRBV6-1; J: TRBJ1-2; size: NA; length: 13; D: NA; DNA: TGTGCCAGCAGTGAAGTAATTCCCTATGGCTACACCTTC; CDR3: CASSEVIPYGYTF
V: TRBV7-3; J: TRBJ1-2; size: NA; length: 14; D: TRBD1; DNA: TGTGCCAGCAGCGAGGGACAGGGATACTTGGGCTACACCTTC; CDR3: CASSEGQGYLGYTF
V: TRBV11-2; J: TRBJ2-5; size: NA; length: 16; D: NA; DNA: TGTGCCAGCAGCTTCTACACAGACAATTTCCAAGAGACCCAGTACTTC; CDR3: CASSFYTDNFQETQYF
V: TRBV4-1; J: TRBJ2-7; size: NA; length: 13; D: NA; DNA: TGCGCCAGCAGCTTAATACAGGGCTACGAGCAGTACTTC; CDR3: CASSLIQGYEQYF
V: TRBV30; J: TRBJ1-5; size: NA; length: 13; D: TRBD1; DNA: TGTGCCTGGACAGGGGGCGGAGGTCAGCCCCAGCATTTT; CDR3: CAWTGGGGQPQHF
V: TRBV29-1; J: TRBJ2-2; size: NA; length: 14; D: NA; DNA: TGCAGCGCCAAGGGAGGGGGGGACACCGGGGAGCTGTTTTTT; CDR3: CSAKGGGDTGELFF
V: TRBV6-1; J: TRBJ2-7; size: NA; length: 14; D: TRBD1; DNA: TGTGCCAGCAGTGTCGCGCAGGGGGAGTACGAGCAGTACTTC; CDR3: CASSVAQGEYEQYF
V: TRBV5-1; J: TRBJ1-1; size: once; length: 15; D: TRBD1; DNA: TGCGCCAGCAGCCCAGGACAGGGAAGTCCCGCTGAAGCTTTCTTT; CDR3: CASSPGQGSPAEAFF
V: TRBV28; J: TRBJ1-1; size: NA; length: 12; D: NA; DNA: TGTGCCAGCAGTCCTGGGCACGCTGAAGCTTTCTTT; CDR3: CASSPGHAEAFF
V: TRBV27; J: TRBJ1-5; size: NA; length: 12; D: NA; DNA: TGTGCCAGCAAAAACAGGGATCAGCCCCAGCATTTT; CDR3: CASKNRDQPQHF
V: TRBV6-1; J: TRBJ1-1; size: NA; length: 15; D: NA; DNA: TGTGCCAGCAGGAGCACAGTTTTCAGGGACACTGAAGCTTTCTTT; CDR3: CASRSTVFRDTEAFF
V: TRBV6-5; J: TRBJ2-7; size: once; length: 15; D: TRBD2; DNA: TGTGCCAGCAGTCAACGGGCGGGGGGCGAATACGAGCAGTACTTC; CDR3: CASSQRAGGEYEQYF
V: TRBV7-8; J: TRBJ2-7; size: NA; length: 17; D: TRBD1; DNA: TGTGCCAGCAGCTTAAGGGGCTTTCGGGACAGGGGGAATCTGGCGTACTTC; CDR3: CASSLRGFRDRGNLAYF